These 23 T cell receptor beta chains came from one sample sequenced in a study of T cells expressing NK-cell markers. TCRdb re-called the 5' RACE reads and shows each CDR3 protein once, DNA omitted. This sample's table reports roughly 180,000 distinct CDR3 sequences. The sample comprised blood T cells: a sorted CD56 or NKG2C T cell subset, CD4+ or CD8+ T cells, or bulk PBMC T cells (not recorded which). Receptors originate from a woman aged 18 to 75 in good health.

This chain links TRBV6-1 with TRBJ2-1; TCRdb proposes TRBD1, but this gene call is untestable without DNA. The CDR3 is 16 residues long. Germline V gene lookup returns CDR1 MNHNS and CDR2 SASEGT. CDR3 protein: CASSRDAGARSNEQFF.

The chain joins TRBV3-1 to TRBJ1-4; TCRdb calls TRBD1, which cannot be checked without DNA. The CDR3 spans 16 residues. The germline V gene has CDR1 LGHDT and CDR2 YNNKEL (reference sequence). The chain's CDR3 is CASSQDLGQWGEKLFF.

CDR3 residues: CSVARQGAAYNEQFF. The chain joins TRBV29-1 to TRBJ2-1; TCRdb gives TRBD1 as the D gene, but with no DNA this cannot be confirmed. The CDR3 runs to 15 residues. Germline V lookup: CDR1 SQVTM, CDR2 ANQGSEA.

CDR3 residues: CASKGGVTKNIQYF. The rearrangement joins TRBV2 to TRBJ2-4; the TRBD1 assignment by TCRdb is unverifiable without DNA. CDR1 is SNHLY, CDR2 FYNNEI, per germline. This CDR3 is built from 14 residues.

The CDR3 here is CASSSVGGHMNTEVFF. This chain connects TRBV7-3 to TRBJ1-1; the D gene TCRdb calls, TRBD1, cannot be checked with no DNA. In germline, CDR1 is SGHTA, CDR2 FQGTGA. The CDR3 length is 16 residues.

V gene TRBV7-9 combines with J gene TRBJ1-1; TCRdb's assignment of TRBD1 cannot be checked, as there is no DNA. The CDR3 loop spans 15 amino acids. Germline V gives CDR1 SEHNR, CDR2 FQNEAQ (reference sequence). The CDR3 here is CASSFPRGSLTEAFF.

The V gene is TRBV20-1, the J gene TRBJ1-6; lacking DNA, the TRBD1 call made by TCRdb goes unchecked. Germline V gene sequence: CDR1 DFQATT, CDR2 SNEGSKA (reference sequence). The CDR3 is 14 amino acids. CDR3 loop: CSASRGPTGSPLHF.

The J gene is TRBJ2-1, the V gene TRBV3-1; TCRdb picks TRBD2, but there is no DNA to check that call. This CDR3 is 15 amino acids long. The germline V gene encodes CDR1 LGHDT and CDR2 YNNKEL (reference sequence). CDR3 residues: CASSDPGTSPDEQFF.

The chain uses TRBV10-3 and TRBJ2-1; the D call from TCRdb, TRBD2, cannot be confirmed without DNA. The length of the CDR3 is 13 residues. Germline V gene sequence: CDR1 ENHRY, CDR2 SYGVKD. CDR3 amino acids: CALASGSDNEQFF.

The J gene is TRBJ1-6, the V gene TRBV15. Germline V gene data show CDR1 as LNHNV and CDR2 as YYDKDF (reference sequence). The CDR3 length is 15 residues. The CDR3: CATSRGQRYNSPLHF. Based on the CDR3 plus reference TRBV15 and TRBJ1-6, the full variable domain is DAMVIQNPRYQVTQFGKPVTLSCSQTLNHNVMYWYQQKSSQAPKLLFHYYDKDFNNEADTPDNFQSRRPNTSFCFLDIRSPGLGDTAMYLCATSRGQRYNSPLHFGNGTRLTVT.

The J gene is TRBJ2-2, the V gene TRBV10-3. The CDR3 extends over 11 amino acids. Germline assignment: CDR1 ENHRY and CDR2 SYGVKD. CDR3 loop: CAIRSAGELFF.

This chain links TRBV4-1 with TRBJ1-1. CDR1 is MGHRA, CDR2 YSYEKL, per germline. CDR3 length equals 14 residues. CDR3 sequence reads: CASSQVGRVTEAFF.

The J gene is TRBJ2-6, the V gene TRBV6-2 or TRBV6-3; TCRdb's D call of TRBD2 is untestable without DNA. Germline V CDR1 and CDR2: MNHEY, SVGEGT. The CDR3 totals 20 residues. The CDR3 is CASRGRGRGILASGANVLTF.

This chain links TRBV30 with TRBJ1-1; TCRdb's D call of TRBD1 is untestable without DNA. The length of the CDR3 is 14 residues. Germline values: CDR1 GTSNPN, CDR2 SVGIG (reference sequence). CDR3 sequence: CAWNRQGQNTEAFF.

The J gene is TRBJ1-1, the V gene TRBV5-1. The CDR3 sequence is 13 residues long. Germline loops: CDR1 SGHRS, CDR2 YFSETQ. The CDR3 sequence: CASKLGMRTEAFF.

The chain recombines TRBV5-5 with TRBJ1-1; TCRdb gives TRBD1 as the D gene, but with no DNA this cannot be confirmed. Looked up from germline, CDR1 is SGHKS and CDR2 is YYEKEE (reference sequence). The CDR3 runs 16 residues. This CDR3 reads CASSLEQAHLNTEAFF.

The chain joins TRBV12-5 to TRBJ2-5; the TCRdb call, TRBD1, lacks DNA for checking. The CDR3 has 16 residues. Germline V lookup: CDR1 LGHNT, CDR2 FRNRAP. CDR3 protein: CASGLVLRGLGETQYF.

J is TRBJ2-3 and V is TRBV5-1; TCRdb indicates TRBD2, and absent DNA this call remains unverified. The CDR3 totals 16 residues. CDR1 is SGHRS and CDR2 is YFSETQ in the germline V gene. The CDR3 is CASSLVSGKYTDTQYF. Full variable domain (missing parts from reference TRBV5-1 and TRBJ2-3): KAGVTQTPRYLIKTRGQQVTLSCSPISGHRSVSWYQQTPGQGLQFLFEYFSETQRNKGNFPGRFSGRQFSNSRSEMNVSTLELGDSALYLCASSLVSGKYTDTQYFGPGTRLTVL.

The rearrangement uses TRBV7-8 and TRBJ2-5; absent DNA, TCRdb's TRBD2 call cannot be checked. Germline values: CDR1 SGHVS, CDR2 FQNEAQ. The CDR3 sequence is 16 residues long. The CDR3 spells CASSFSPGLAQETQYF.

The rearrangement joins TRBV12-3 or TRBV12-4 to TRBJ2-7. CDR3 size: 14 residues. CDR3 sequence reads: CASSFQSYTYEQYF.

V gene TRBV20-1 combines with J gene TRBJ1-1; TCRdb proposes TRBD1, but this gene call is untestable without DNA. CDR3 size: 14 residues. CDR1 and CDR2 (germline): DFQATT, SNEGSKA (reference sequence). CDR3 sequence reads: CSAREDTSNTEAFF.

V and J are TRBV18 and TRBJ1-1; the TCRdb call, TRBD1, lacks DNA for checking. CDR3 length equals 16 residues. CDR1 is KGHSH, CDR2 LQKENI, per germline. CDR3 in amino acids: CASSPRGTGEGTEAFF.

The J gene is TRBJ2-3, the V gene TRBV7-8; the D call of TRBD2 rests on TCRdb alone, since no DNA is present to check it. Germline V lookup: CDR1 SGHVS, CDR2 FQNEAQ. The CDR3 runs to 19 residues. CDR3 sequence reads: CASSTRRGSRGSGTDTQYF.